This is a list of T cell receptor beta chains from one sample in a study of blood T cell repertoires in COVID-19. Data came from immunoSEQ multiplex PCR; TCRdb stores just in-frame clones and leaves some out. The profile covers around 380,000 clones, with about 89% appearing a single time and roughly 1.4% taken by the ten largest. The sample was PBMCs or T cells enriched from blood (not recorded which). The origin of the receptors is a man under 40 who had recovered from COVID-19. Both conserved end residues are part of each CDR3. A D gene is named only where the DNA matches it firmly. Size values are once, few and many counts, or a class for expanded clones, and some rows have none.

v_call	j_call	d_call	clone_size	cdr3_aa	cdr3_nt
TRBV19	TRBJ1-1	.	.	CASSRGLGNTEAFF	TGTGCCAGTAGTAGGGGACTCGGGAACACTGAAGCTTTCTTT
TRBV3-1/TRBV3-2	TRBJ1-4	.	.	CASSQGGGNEKLFF	TGTGCCAGCAGCCAGGGAGGGGGGAATGAAAAACTGTTTTTT
TRBV5-1	TRBJ1-2	.	once	CASSEPGAAGYTF	TGCGCCAGCAGCGAGCCTGGGGCTGCTGGCTACACCTTC
TRBV2	TRBJ1-1	TRBD1	once	CATRRGPTEAFF	TGTGCCACCCGCAGGGGGCCCACTGAAGCTTTCTTT
TRBV29-1	TRBJ2-3	TRBD1	.	CSTRQGLITDTQYF	TGCAGCACCAGACAGGGGCTCATCACAGATACGCAGTATTTT
TRBV6-2/TRBV6-3	TRBJ2-7	.	.	CASSYYGGIGYEQYF	TGTGCCAGCAGTTACTACGGGGGTATAGGATACGAGCAGTACTTC
TRBV6-2/TRBV6-3	TRBJ1-1	TRBD1	.	CASSRTGPSVPTEAFF	TGTGCCAGCAGCCGGACAGGCCCCTCAGTGCCCACTGAAGCTTTCTTT
TRBV30	TRBJ1-3	.	.	CAWRAWSSGNTIYF	TGTGCCTGGAGGGCTTGGAGCTCTGGAAACACCATATATTTT
TRBV19	TRBJ1-1	.	.	CASSPAGGGNTEAFF	TGTGCCAGTAGTCCAGCGGGTGGGGGAAACACTGAAGCTTTCTTT
TRBV6-5	TRBJ1-4	TRBD1	.	CASSYATGANEKLFF	TGTGCCAGCAGTTACGCGACAGGGGCTAATGAAAAACTGTTTTTT
TRBV9	TRBJ1-1	.	.	CASSVAAARGGTEAFF	TGTGCCAGCAGCGTAGCTGCAGCCCGGGGTGGCACTGAAGCTTTCTTT
TRBV7-9	TRBJ2-2	.	.	CASRQESNTGELFF	TGTGCCAGCAGACAGGAGAGTAACACCGGGGAGCTGTTTTTT
TRBV19	TRBJ1-6	TRBD1	.	CASSISRQGNSPLHF	TGTGCCAGTAGTATTTCGAGACAGGGCAATTCACCCCTCCACTTT
TRBV11-3	TRBJ2-7	TRBD2	.	CASSPTGEGLAEQYF	TGTGCCAGCAGCCCCACCGGGGAGGGGTTGGCCGAGCAGTACTTC
TRBV10-3	TRBJ1-1	TRBD1	.	CAISESRTGGTEAFF	TGTGCCATCAGTGAGTCCAGGACAGGGGGAACTGAAGCTTTCTTT
TRBV10-2	TRBJ2-1	TRBD2	.	CASRTPGGGEQFF	TGCGCCAGCAGGACCCCGGGGGGGGGTGAGCAGTTCTTC
TRBV5-4	TRBJ1-2	.	.	CASSQPTKDGNYGYTF	TGTGCCAGCAGCCAACCCACAAAAGACGGGAACTATGGCTACACCTTC
TRBV6-5	TRBJ2-7	.	.	CASSQPGTAQYF	TGTGCCAGCAGTCAACCGGGAACTGCCCAGTACTTC
TRBV12-3/TRBV12-4	TRBJ1-2	.	.	CASSSERRGYTF	TGTGCCAGCAGCTCGGAGCGGCGGGGCTACACCTTC
TRBV9	TRBJ2-2	TRBD2	.	CASSPQAGGPGTGELFF	TGTGCCAGCAGCCCCCAGGCGGGGGGGCCGGGCACCGGGGAGCTGTTTTTT
TRBV5-1	TRBJ1-5	.	.	CASSPGGAQPQHF	TGCGCCAGCAGCCCCGGGGGGGCTCAGCCCCAGCATTTT
TRBV5-1	TRBJ2-3	TRBD2	once	CASSFSLAGQDDTQYF	TGCGCCAGCAGTTTTTCACTAGCGGGCCAGGATGATACGCAGTATTTT
TRBV7-9	TRBJ1-1	TRBD1	.	CASSLGDRGGTEAFF	TGTGCCAGCAGCTTAGGGGACAGGGGAGGGACTGAAGCTTTCTTT
TRBV15	TRBJ2-3	TRBD2	.	CATSTFRGGPDTQYF	TGTGCCACCAGCACCTTCCGGGGGGGCCCAGATACGCAGTATTTT
TRBV5-4	TRBJ2-1	TRBD2	.	CASSVSGGRSYNEQFF	TGTGCCAGCAGTGTGAGCGGGGGGCGGTCCTACAATGAGCAGTTCTTC
TRBV7-9	TRBJ1-4	.	.	CASSAPSSRDNNEKLFF	TGTGCCAGCAGCGCACCCTCGAGTCGGGATAATAATGAAAAACTGTTTTTT
TRBV27	TRBJ1-1	.	.	CASSFRGRGTEAFF	TGTGCCAGCAGTTTTCGAGGGAGAGGCACTGAAGCTTTCTTT
TRBV5-5	TRBJ1-1	TRBD1	.	CASSFGTGFMNTEAFF	TGTGCCAGCAGCTTCGGGACAGGGTTTATGAACACTGAAGCTTTCTTT
TRBV15	TRBJ2-5	TRBD1	.	CATSGRDRDPQETQYF	TGTGCCACCAGCGGTCGGGACAGGGACCCCCAAGAGACCCAGTACTTC
TRBV5-1	TRBJ1-2	.	.	CASSLDSQANYGYTF	TGCGCCAGCAGTTTGGACAGCCAAGCTAACTATGGCTACACCTTC
TRBV7-9	TRBJ2-1	.	.	CASSSSGTPYVNEQFF	TGTGCCAGCAGCTCCTCCGGGACACCATACGTGAATGAGCAGTTCTTC
TRBV6-2/TRBV6-3	TRBJ2-7	.	few	CASSYSAGPSYEQYF	TGTGCCAGCAGTTACTCGGCAGGCCCGTCCTACGAGCAGTACTTC
TRBV6-5	TRBJ1-6	TRBD1	.	CASREYTGGDSPLHF	TGTGCCAGCAGAGAGTACACAGGGGGAGATTCACCCCTCCACTTT
TRBV5-1	TRBJ2-3	TRBD2	.	CASSLALRGGLTDTQYF	TGCGCCAGCAGCTTGGCGTTGCGGGGGGGCCTGACAGATACGCAGTATTTT
TRBV19	TRBJ2-7	TRBD1	.	CASSILHGQVYEQYF	TGTGCCAGTAGTATCCTACATGGACAGGTGTACGAGCAGTACTTC
TRBV13	TRBJ1-3	TRBD1	.	CASSPAGTENLYSGNTIYF	TGTGCCAGCAGCCCGGCCGGGACAGAGAACTTATACTCTGGAAACACCATATATTTT
TRBV10-3	TRBJ1-5	.	.	CAISVGNQPQHF	TGTGCCATCAGTGTAGGCAATCAGCCCCAGCATTTT
TRBV19	TRBJ2-7	.	.	CASSTQIGGFEQYF	TGTGCCAGTAGTACTCAGATAGGGGGATTCGAGCAGTACTTC
TRBV6-5	TRBJ1-1	.	.	CASSYSMSGTAEAFF	TGTGCCAGCAGTTACTCTATGAGCGGGACTGCCGAAGCTTTCTTT
TRBV2	TRBJ2-7	.	.	CASSETRQQYF	TGTGCCAGCAGTGAAACGAGGCAGCAGTACTTC
TRBV5-4	TRBJ1-4	.	.	CASSHRGGGRNTNEKLFF	TGTGCCAGCAGCCATCGGGGAGGTGGGAGGAACACTAATGAAAAACTGTTTTTT
TRBV2	TRBJ1-4	TRBD1	.	CASSATGGLNEKLFF	TGTGCCAGCAGTGCGACAGGGGGATTAAATGAAAAACTGTTTTTT
TRBV5-5	TRBJ1-5	TRBD1	.	CASSFGTANSNQPQHF	TGTGCCAGCAGCTTCGGGACAGCAAATAGCAATCAGCCCCAGCATTTT
TRBV2	TRBJ1-1	.	.	CASSVDSPRAFF	TGTGCCAGCAGTGTGGACTCCCCGCGCGCTTTCTTT
TRBV6-5	TRBJ2-2	.	.	CASSFRGRGELFF	TGTGCCAGCAGTTTTAGGGGTCGCGGGGAGCTGTTTTTT
TRBV10-1	TRBJ1-1	TRBD1	once	CASRPQQGANTEAFF	TGCGCCAGCAGACCCCAACAGGGGGCGAACACTGAAGCTTTCTTT
TRBV4-2	TRBJ2-1	TRBD1	few	CASSQPTGGNYNEQFF	TGTGCCAGCAGCCAACCGACAGGGGGGAACTACAATGAGCAGTTCTTC
TRBV4-1	TRBJ2-7	.	.	CASRPTSGGSYYEQYF	TGCGCCAGCAGGCCAACGTCCGGGGGATCATACTACGAGCAGTACTTC
TRBV5-1	TRBJ2-7	.	.	CASSLEAESYEQYF	TGCGCCAGCAGCTTGGAGGCGGAATCCTACGAGCAGTACTTC
TRBV11-2	TRBJ1-4	TRBD1	.	CASSRLGDSEKLFF	TGTGCCAGCAGCCGCTTGGGGGACAGTGAAAAACTGTTTTTT
TRBV27	TRBJ1-2	TRBD1	.	CASSLGDRNGYTF	TGTGCCAGCAGTTTGGGGGACAGGAACGGCTACACCTTC
TRBV2	TRBJ1-4	.	.	CASSEALRVNEKLFF	TGTGCCAGCAGTGAAGCGCTTCGAGTAAATGAAAAACTGTTTTTT
TRBV2	TRBJ1-2	.	few	CASSETVGYGYTF	TGTGCCAGCAGTGAAACAGTTGGATATGGCTACACCTTC